This is a list of T cell receptor beta chains from one sample in a study of blood T cell repertoires in COVID-19. TCRdb keeps only in-frame clones here, not all; method: immunoSEQ multiplex PCR. Altogether approximately 230,000 clones are present, roughly 90% being singletons, with the ten largest covering about 2.2%. The sequenced material came from peripheral blood. Receptors were obtained from a man aged 25-45 years who had recovered from COVID-19. The CDR3 runs from the conserved cysteine through the conserved F or W. D genes are given only for firm matches. Rows may omit the clone size; those that give it use once, few, many or a size class.

>TRBJ1-2|TRBV12-3/TRBV12-4|12|.|.
CASSLGGLGYTF
TGTGCCAGCAGTTTAGGGGGCTTGGGCTACACCTTC
>TRBJ1-5|TRBV28|16|TRBD1|many
CASSIPRGTGRQPQHF
TGTGCCAGCAGTATACCCCGAGGGACAGGGAGACAGCCCCAGCATTTT
>TRBJ1-2|TRBV29-1|15|TRBD1|.
CSVAAPDRGHYGYTF
TGCAGCGTCGCAGCCCCGGACAGGGGGCACTATGGCTACACCTTC
>TRBJ2-7|TRBV2|14|.|once
CASKDLSGPYEQYF
TGTGCCAGCAAGGATTTGAGTGGGCCCTACGAGCAGTACTTC
>TRBJ1-1|TRBV7-2|15|.|.
CASSSPGGGRPGPFF
TGTGCCAGCAGCTCCCCGGGCGGGGGACGTCCCGGGCCTTTCTTT
>TRBJ1-1|TRBV14|13|.|.
CASSQVWNTEAFF
TGTGCCAGCAGCCAAGTATGGAACACTGAAGCTTTCTTT
>TRBJ2-5|TRBV2|16|.|.
CASSEALAGLQETQYF
TGTGCCAGCAGTGAAGCGCTGGCGGGGTTGCAAGAGACCCAGTACTTC
>TRBJ2-7|TRBV14|14|.|.
CASSHPRGGYEQYF
TGTGCCAGCAGCCATCCGCGGGGCGGATACGAGCAGTACTTC
>TRBJ2-3|TRBV2|15|.|.
CASLERPRSSDTQYF
TGTGCCAGTCTCGAGCGGCCCCGAAGCTCAGATACGCAGTATTTT
>TRBJ2-2|TRBV10-3|15|.|once
CAIRAGWRVGGELFF
TGTGCCATCAGGGCGGGGTGGCGAGTAGGAGGGGAGCTGTTTTTT
>TRBJ1-5|TRBV28|18|TRBD1|few
CASSSPGQGARGNQPQHF
TGTGCCAGCAGTTCACCGGGACAGGGGGCGAGAGGCAATCAGCCCCAGCATTTT
>TRBJ2-5|TRBV5-1|15|TRBD2|once
CASSFSGARAETQYF
TGCGCCAGCAGCTTTAGCGGGGCCCGGGCGGAGACCCAGTACTTC
>TRBJ2-7|TRBV6-4|15|TRBD1|.
CASSLGAGQAYEQYF
TGTGCCAGCAGCCTGGGGGCGGGACAGGCCTACGAGCAGTACTTC
>TRBJ2-3|TRBV7-2|13|.|.
CASSLVPRNAQYF
TGTGCCAGCAGCTTAGTTCCTAGGAACGCGCAGTATTTT
>TRBJ2-3|TRBV5-1|13|.|.
CASSLDRADTQYF
TGCGCCAGCAGCTTGGATCGCGCAGATACGCAGTATTTT
>TRBJ2-7|TRBV9|13|.|.
CASSVASDHEQYF
TGTGCCAGCAGCGTAGCTAGTGACCACGAGCAGTACTTC
>TRBJ1-1|TRBV4-1|12|.|.
CAVGELNTEAFF
TGCGCCGTGGGAGAACTGAACACTGAAGCTTTCTTT
>TRBJ2-1|TRBV5-4|15|.|.
CASSLESPTYNEQFF
TGTGCCAGCAGCTTGGAGAGCCCGACCTACAATGAGCAGTTCTTC
>TRBJ1-2|TRBV5-1|14|TRBD1|once
CASSLGQAGYGYTF
TGCGCCAGCAGCTTAGGACAGGCCGGCTATGGCTACACCTTC
>TRBJ1-3|TRBV29-1|12|.|.
CSVGLAGNTIYF
TGCAGCGTTGGACTGGCTGGAAACACCATATATTTT
>TRBJ2-3|TRBV24-1|14|TRBD1|.
CATRPDRAGDTQYF
TGTGCCACCAGGCCGGACAGGGCCGGAGATACGCAGTATTTT
>TRBJ1-4|TRBV5-1|14|.|.
CASSETATNEKLFF
TGCGCCAGCAGCGAGACAGCAACTAATGAAAAACTGTTTTTT
>TRBJ2-5|TRBV19|14|.|.
CASSIAGDRETQYF
TGTGCCAGTAGTATTGCGGGGGACAGGGAGACCCAGTACTTC
>TRBJ1-2|TRBV4-2|16|TRBD1|.
CASSQIGTGGDYGYTF
TGTGCCAGCAGCCAAATTGGGACAGGGGGCGACTATGGCTACACCTTC
>TRBJ2-3|TRBV19|17|TRBD2|.
CASSIGRLAGGSDTQYF
TGTGCCAGTAGTATAGGTCGGCTAGCGGGGGGATCAGATACGCAGTATTTT
>TRBJ1-5|TRBV4-1|13|.|.
CASSQDQGQPQHF
TGCGCCAGCAGCCAAGATCAGGGGCAGCCCCAGCATTTT
>TRBJ2-2|TRBV5-1|14|TRBD1|few
CASSGTANTGELFF
TGCGCCAGCAGCGGGACAGCTAACACCGGGGAGCTGTTTTTT
>TRBJ2-7|TRBV3-1/TRBV3-2|12|.|once
CASSQGAYEQYF
TGTGCCAGCAGCCAGGGGGCGTACGAGCAGTACTTC
>TRBJ1-2|TRBV11-2|12|.|.
CASSLAGSGYTF
TGTGCCAGCAGCTTAGCGGGTTCTGGCTACACCTTC
>TRBJ2-3|TRBV12-3/TRBV12-4|11|.|once
CASSSADTQYF
TGTGCCAGCAGTTCCGCAGATACGCAGTATTTT
>TRBJ1-1|TRBV27|13|.|.
CASSTYRESEAFF
TGTGCCAGCAGTACATACAGGGAATCCGAAGCTTTCTTT
>TRBJ2-3|TRBV21-1|15|.|.
CASSTFRGSSDTQYF
TGTGCCAGCAGCACCTTCAGGGGGAGTTCAGATACGCAGTATTTT
>TRBJ2-1|TRBV5-1|14|.|.
CASSFLGGDNEQFF
TGCGCCAGCAGCTTTCTTGGCGGAGACAATGAGCAGTTCTTC
>TRBJ2-7|TRBV19|14|TRBD1|few
CASRGGQGRYEQYF
TGTGCCAGTAGAGGCGGACAGGGTCGATACGAGCAGTACTTC
>TRBJ1-1|TRBV15|15|.|once
CATSRDPRGSTEAFF
TGTGCCACCAGCAGAGACCCCCGGGGTAGCACTGAAGCTTTCTTT
>TRBJ2-1|TRBV18|16|.|.
CASSPLRLSSYNEQFF
TGTGCCAGCTCACCACTACGTCTCAGCTCCTACAATGAGCAGTTCTTC
>TRBJ1-4|TRBV29-1|19|TRBD1|.
CSVLDQAQAGTGSGEKLFF
TGCAGCGTTTTAGATCAGGCCCAGGCGGGGACAGGCTCGGGAGAAAAACTGTTTTTT
>TRBJ2-5|TRBV24-1|13|.|.
CATSSSPQETQYF
TGTGCCACCAGTAGTAGCCCCCAAGAGACCCAGTACTTC
>TRBJ1-1|TRBV7-9|16|TRBD1|few
CASSLWTGALNTEAFF
TGTGCCAGCAGCTTATGGACAGGGGCCTTGAACACTGAAGCTTTCTTT
>TRBJ1-1|TRBV21-1|16|.|.
CASSRALGTRNTEAFF
TGTGCCAGCAGCAGGGCACTGGGGACAAGGAACACTGAAGCTTTCTTT
>TRBJ2-2|TRBV29-1|18|TRBD1|.
CSVEPRDRDRGNTGELFF
TGCAGCGTTGAGCCCCGGGACCGGGACAGGGGGAATACCGGGGAGCTGTTTTTT
>TRBJ2-5|TRBV6-6|14|.|once
CASSYSGTMETQYF
TGTGCCAGCAGTTACTCGGGGACAATGGAGACCCAGTACTTC
>TRBJ1-6|TRBV3-1/TRBV3-2|14|.|.
CASSPSDSNSPLHF
TGTGCCAGCAGCCCATCGGACAGTAATTCACCCCTCCACTTT
>TRBJ1-4|TRBV27|15|.|.
CASSANRATNEKLFF
TGTGCCAGCAGTGCCAACAGGGCAACTAATGAAAAACTGTTTTTT
>TRBJ2-5|TRBV5-1|13|TRBD1|.
CASSLGTEETQYF
TGCGCCAGCAGCTTAGGGACAGAAGAGACCCAGTACTTC
>TRBJ2-7|TRBV7-9|13|.|.
CASIGQAKYEQYF
TGTGCCAGCATCGGTCAGGCTAAGTACGAGCAGTACTTC
>TRBJ2-7|TRBV5-6|15|.|.
CASSLGGDPGDEQYF
TGTGCCAGCAGCTTAGGCGGGGACCCCGGGGACGAGCAGTACTTC
>TRBJ1-6|TRBV19|15|.|once
CASSISPTAYSPLHF
TGTGCCAGTAGTATCTCCCCCACAGCTTATTCACCCCTCCACTTT
>TRBJ1-2|TRBV10-2|11|.|.
CASSEQNGYTF
TGCGCCAGCAGTGAGCAGAATGGCTACACCTTC
>TRBJ1-2|TRBV25-1|12|.|many
CASSDAHQGYTF
TGTGCCAGCAGTGACGCCCACCAGGGTTACACCTTC
>TRBJ2-7|TRBV16|15|.|.
CASTVYRAPHYEQYF
TGTGCCAGCACTGTATACAGGGCCCCGCACTACGAGCAGTACTTC
>TRBJ2-7|TRBV5-1|15|.|.
CASSLTNRLSYEQYF
TGCGCCAGCAGCTTGACTAACAGGCTCTCCTACGAGCAGTACTTC
>TRBJ1-2|TRBV6-5|14|TRBD1|.
CASRYGQGNYGYTF
TGTGCCAGCAGGTACGGACAGGGGAACTATGGCTACACCTTC